The 21 T cell receptor beta chains below were found in one sample sequenced in a study of cytomegalovirus exposure and HLA in healthy donors. TCRdb's table, derived via immunoSEQ multiplex PCR, lists solely in-frame clones and lacks some. Counted here are 200,000 to 250,000 clones, roughly 80% occurring once; the ten biggest clones make up roughly 5.7%. Sequencing input: PBMCs. All receptors derive from a woman between 18 and 29 years old in good health and CMV-seronegative.

The chain has TRBV7-8 and TRBJ1-5; possible D gene TRBD1, 6 bases. Germline V CDR1 and CDR2: SGHVS, FQNEAQ. The V end lost 3 bases, the J end lost 0 bases, and 12 bases lay between the germline ends. The CDR3 has 16 residues. CDR3 nucleotides: TGTGCCAGCAGCTTCAGGGGAGACTATAGCAATCAGCCCCAGCATTTT. Translation gives CASSFRGDYSNQPQHF.

The chain combines TRBV5-1 with TRBJ1-2; the D gene is possibly TRBD1 (5 bases). Germline CDR1 SGHRS, CDR2 YFSETQ. The CDR3 totals 13 residues. Trimming took off 3 bases at V and 4 bases at J, with 10 bases between the two ends. The CDR3 is CASSSRTRYGYTF. For the CDR3, the DNA is TGCGCCAGCAGCTCCCGGACACGCTATGGCTACACCTTC. Looking up the rest from reference TRBV5-1 and TRBJ1-2 gives the full variable domain: KAGVTQTPRYLIKTRGQQVTLSCSPISGHRSVSWYQQTPGQGLQFLFEYFSETQRNKGNFPGRFSGRQFSNSRSEMNVSTLELGDSALYLCASSSRTRYGYTFGSGTRLTVV.

This clone turned up a few times. The chain links TRBV6-6 to TRBJ1-2; 9 bases match TRBD1. The junction had 0 bases not matched to a gene; V was cut back by 0 bases and J by 1 base. Looked up from germline, CDR1 is MNHNY and CDR2 is SVGAGI (reference sequence). This CDR3 spans 15 amino acids. In DNA form, the CDR3 reads TGTGCCAGCAGTTACTCGACAGGGGGTAACTATGGCTACACCTTC. Amino acid sequence: CASSYSTGGNYGYTF.

This clone appeared once. The V gene is TRBV6-5, the J gene TRBJ1-4, with no clear D. Trimming pared 1 base from V and 0 bases from J, leaving 6 bases between. The V gene's germline CDR1 is MNHEY and CDR2 SVGAGI. The CDR3 totals 15 residues. The CDR3 loop reads CASSYLRATNEKLFF. In DNA, the CDR3 is TGTGCCAGCAGTTACTTACGAGCAACTAATGAAAAACTGTTTTTT.

With regard to this clone: An end of the junction differs from the germline gene, which may be a read error. V usage is TRBV7-7 and J usage is TRBJ2-3, with 8 nucleotides matching TRBD2. Germline V CDR1 and CDR2: SSHAT, FNYEAQ (reference sequence). The CDR3 runs to 15 residues. CDR3 DNA: TGTGCTAGCAGCTTAGGACTAGCCTACACAGATACGCAGTATTTT. This translates into CASSLGLAYTDTQYF.

The chain uses TRBV25-1 and TRBJ2-5; 10 positions match TRBD2. CDR1 and CDR2 from the germline V gene are MGHDK and SYGVNS. The junction had 9 bases not matched to a gene; V was cut back by 1 base and J by 4 bases. The CDR3 has 17 residues. In DNA, the CDR3 is TGTGCCAGCAGTGAATCGGCTAGCGGGAGATTAAGAGAGACCCAGTACTTC. This encodes CASSESASGRLRETQYF.

The chain recombines TRBV5-5 with TRBJ2-2; 8 bases are shared with TRBD1. Germline V CDR1 and CDR2: SGHKS, YYEKEE (reference sequence). The CDR3 sequence is 16 residues long. V dropped 1 base and J dropped 6; count of bases not matched to a gene: 8. In DNA form, the CDR3 reads TGTGCCAGCAGCTTGAGACAGGGGAACCGAGCCGGGGAGCTGTTTTTT. Translating it yields CASSLRQGNRAGELFF.

V gene TRBV5-4 combines with J gene TRBJ2-1, with 9 bases aligning to TRBD2. The germline CDR1 and CDR2 sequences are SGHNT and YYREEE (reference sequence). J was trimmed by 7 bases and V by 3 bases; bases with no gene match: 8. This CDR3 spans 15 amino acids. CDR3 nucleotides: TGTGCCAGCAGCTGGCGGGGGGGTGGTAGGAATGAGCAGTTCTTC. Its translation is CASSWRGGGRNEQFF. Looking up the rest from reference TRBV5-4 and TRBJ2-1 gives the full variable domain: ETGVTQSPTHLIKTRGQQVTLRCSSQSGHNTVSWYQQALGQGPQFIFQYYREEENGRGNFPPRFSGLQFPNYSSELNVNALELDDSALYLCASSWRGGGRNEQFFGPGTRLTVL.

The gene calls are TRBV7-9 and TRBJ2-7, with TRBD1 matching 12 bases. After removal of 2 bases from V and 4 bases from J, the junction contained 6 bases not matched to a gene. CDR3 length: 16 residues. Germline V CDR1 and CDR2: SEHNR, FQNEAQ (reference sequence). CDR3 DNA: TGTGCCAGCAGCTTATTTCCGGGACAGGGGGCTTACGAGCAGTACTTC. It codes for CASSLFPGQGAYEQYF.

V and J are TRBV2 and TRBJ2-1; D is unclear. Germline assignment: CDR1 SNHLY and CDR2 FYNNEI. Trimming pared 2 bases from V and 6 bases from J, leaving 11 bases between. This CDR3 spans 14 amino acids. CDR3 in amino acids: CASSEFGYVNEQFF. For the CDR3, the DNA is TGTGCCAGCAGTGAATTCGGGTATGTCAATGAGCAGTTCTTC.

This chain connects TRBV27 to TRBJ1-5; D might be TRBD1 (5 bases). This CDR3 region has 14 residues. With 7 bases removed from V and 0 bases from J, the gap between germline ends came to 10 bases. Germline V gene sequence: CDR1 MNHEY, CDR2 SMNVEV (reference sequence). CDR3 residues: CASIHDSSNQPQHF. The CDR3 DNA reads TGTGCCAGCATTCACGACAGTAGCAATCAGCCCCAGCATTTT.

This clone was recorded only once. The rearrangement uses TRBV4-1 and TRBJ2-7; no reliable D call. Looked up from germline, CDR1 is MGHRA and CDR2 is YSYEKL. CDR3 length: 16 amino acids. V lost 0 bases, J lost 3 bases, and 15 bases lay in between. The CDR3 coding sequence is TGCGCCAGCAGCCAAGAAGGCCTCCTCCCACTCTACGAGCAGTACTTC. It yields the protein CASSQEGLLPLYEQYF.

In its sample, this clone was seen a few times. This chain joins TRBV10-3 and TRBJ1-1; 7 nucleotides agree with TRBD1. Losses at the gene ends were 6 bases for V and 6 bases for J; bases not matched to a gene: 10. The CDR3 is 14 amino acids. Germline V lookup: CDR1 ENHRY, CDR2 SYGVKD. CDR3 nucleotides: TGTGCCATCAGATCGACAGGGAGAAGACCTGAAGCTTTCTTT. Protein product: CAIRSTGRRPEAFF.

This clone has a handful of counts. The chain has TRBV4-1 and TRBJ1-4, with TRBD1 as a possible D gene (6 bases). The CDR3 spans 15 residues. The germline V gene encodes CDR1 MGHRA and CDR2 YSYEKL. V was clipped by 0 bases and J by 8 bases, with 13 bases between them. CDR3 bases: TGCGCCAGCAGCCAAGATTGGGGGGCAGGAGAAAAACTGTTTTTT. Its protein is CASSQDWGAGEKLFF.

The genes are TRBV30 and TRBJ2-1; 8 positions agree with TRBD1. CDR3 length: 13 residues. Germline trimming cut 3 bases from V and 7 bases from J; bases unmatched to any gene: 5. Germline-derived CDR1 and CDR2 are GTSNPN and SVGIG (reference sequence). CDR3 loop: CAWSRGLVNEQFF. CDR3 in DNA: TGTGCCTGGAGCAGGGGGCTAGTAAATGAGCAGTTCTTC.

The V and J genes are TRBV27 and TRBJ2-2, with 8 bases lining up with TRBD2. Germline V gene data show CDR1 as MNHEY and CDR2 as SMNVEV (reference sequence). CDR3 size: 17 residues. The ends lost 0 bases at V and 6 bases at J; junction bases unmatched: 9. In DNA form, the CDR3 reads TGTGCCAGCAGTTTATCAATAACGAGCGGGAGCGCCGGGGAGCTGTTTTTT. Translating gives CASSLSITSGSAGELFF.

The V and J genes are TRBV28 and TRBJ2-7; 12 bases are shared with TRBD2. The germline V gene has CDR1 MDHEN and CDR2 SYDVKM. The CDR3 runs to 15 residues. The V and J ends lost 6 bases and 7 bases, in that order; junction bases with no gene match: 10. The CDR3: CASRPVGLAGTEQYF. The DNA of the CDR3 is TGTGCCAGCAGACCTGTAGGACTAGCGGGGACAGAGCAGTACTTC.

The chain combines TRBV28 with TRBJ1-5, with unresolved D. Germline V gives CDR1 MDHEN, CDR2 SYDVKM. The CDR3 contains 14 residues. The V end was cut by 4 bases, the J end by 8 bases, with 15 bases between. The CDR3 nucleotides read TGTGCCAGCAGTTCCTACCTTCAAGTCAAGCCCCAGCATTTT. Translated: CASSSYLQVKPQHF.

This sequence joins TRBV7-8 and TRBJ1-2; no clear D. Germline V gene lookup returns CDR1 SGHVS and CDR2 FQNEAQ. The ends were cut back, 1 base at V and 4 bases at J, with 7 bases in the middle. CDR3 length: 13 amino acids. The CDR3, as DNA: TGTGCCAGCAGCTTAGGGCCGGCCTATGGCTACACCTTC. It codes for CASSLGPAYGYTF.

This rearrangement joins TRBV14 to TRBJ2-1; D ambiguous. Germline V gene sequence: CDR1 SGHDN, CDR2 FVKESK. The CDR3 spans 13 residues. The ends were cut back, 4 bases at V and 0 bases at J, with 4 bases in the middle. The CDR3 protein is CASSPNSYNEQFF. CDR3 nucleotides: TGTGCCAGCAGCCCCAACTCCTACAATGAGCAGTTCTTC.

The chain has TRBV13 and TRBJ1-1, with a possible D match to TRBD1 (6 bases). The ends were cut back, 6 bases at V and 5 bases at J, with 19 bases in the middle. The CDR3 spans 15 residues. Per germline, CDR1 PRHDT and CDR2 FYEKMQ (reference sequence). The CDR3, as DNA: TGTGCCAGCAGTCTTACCGGGACATCGGATACTGAAGCTTTCTTT. It encodes CASSLTGTSDTEAFF.